Presented here are 25 T cell receptor beta chains from one specimen sequenced in a study of blood T cell repertoires in COVID-19. TCRdb keeps only in-frame clones here, not all; method: immunoSEQ multiplex PCR. The sample contains about 400,000 clones, about 90% of which appear only once. The specimen was PBMCs or T cells enriched from blood (not recorded which). These receptors all stem from a woman between 25 and 40 years old who had recovered from COVID-19.

The rearrangement links TRBV28 to TRBJ2-2; 11 bases agree with TRBD1. V trimming: 7 bases; J trimming: 5 bases; junction bases outside the gene matches: 3. The CDR3 length is 14 residues. Per the germline V gene, CDR1 is MDHEN and CDR2 is SYDVKM. DNA for the CDR3: TGTGCCAGCAACGGACAGGGGGCTACCGGGGAGCTGTTTTTT. This encodes CASNGQGATGELFF.

V is TRBV24-1 and J is TRBJ1-5, with TRBD1 matching 9 bases. V trimming: 3 bases; J trimming: 5 bases; junction bases outside the gene matches: 4. Germline CDR1 reads KGHDR; CDR2 reads SFDVKD. This CDR3 is 15 amino acids long. CDR3 DNA sequence: TGTGCCACCAGTGATCCTCGACAGGGGGATCAGCCCCAGCATTTT. It is translated as CATSDPRQGDQPQHF.

The chain joins TRBV11-2 to TRBJ2-7; 12 bases are a match to TRBD1. Per germline, CDR1 SGHAT and CDR2 FQNNGV. Trimming cost V 5 bases and J 4 bases; bases outside gene matches: 9. The CDR3 spans 16 residues. The CDR3 bases are TGTGCCAGCAGCCCACGCCGGGACAGGGGGCGTTACGAGCAGTACTTC. Translated, it gives CASSPRRDRGRYEQYF.

This clone came up once. J is TRBJ1-1 and V is TRBV5-1; D possibly corresponds to TRBD1 (5 bases). The CDR3 extends over 14 amino acids. CDR1 is SGHRS, CDR2 YFSETQ, per germline. Trimming removed 7 bases from V and 4 bases from J, with 17 bases in between. In DNA form, the CDR3 reads TGCGCCAGCTCTTCCTCCCGGCAGGGCACTGAAGCTTTCTTT. Protein sequence: CASSSSRQGTEAFF.

The J gene is TRBJ2-1, the V gene TRBV24-1; 9 bases are shared with TRBD2. V shed 7 bases, J shed 5 bases, and the junction held 17 bases outside the gene matches. Germline lookup yields CDR1 KGHDR and CDR2 SFDVKD. The CDR3 has 18 residues. CDR3 protein: CATSPWGVAGVRDNEQFF. Written as DNA, the CDR3 is TGTGCCACCAGCCCGTGGGGAGTAGCGGGAGTTAGGGACAATGAGCAGTTCTTC.

CDR3: CASSHRGYNEQFF. CDR3 bases: TGTGCCAGCAGCCACAGGGGGTACAATGAGCAGTTCTTC. This chain connects TRBV7-9 to TRBJ2-1; the match to TRBD1 covers 8 bases. J was trimmed by 4 bases and V by 5 bases; bases with no gene match: 1. Germline assignment: CDR1 SEHNR and CDR2 FQNEAQ (reference sequence). The CDR3 runs 13 residues.

This chain joins TRBV19 and TRBJ2-7; TRBD1 agrees at 8 bases. V shed 1 base and J 6 bases; nucleotides not matched to a gene: 8. The CDR3 is 15 amino acids. In germline, CDR1 is LNHDA, CDR2 SQIVND (reference sequence). CDR3 in amino acids: CASSIAWTGFGEQYF. The CDR3 DNA reads TGTGCCAGTAGTATAGCCTGGACAGGGTTTGGCGAGCAGTACTTC.

CDR3 sequence: CASSRGENTEAFF. Written as DNA, the CDR3 is TGTGCCAGCTCACGGGGGGAAAACACTGAAGCTTTCTTT. The V and J genes are TRBV18 and TRBJ1-1, with a possible D match to TRBD1 (5 bases). V lost 4 bases, J lost 2 bases, and 8 bases lay in between. Germline V gene lookup returns CDR1 KGHSH and CDR2 LQKENI. The CDR3 has 13 amino acids.

J is TRBJ1-6 and V is TRBV7-9; TRBD1 agrees at 10 bases. Germline V gives CDR1 SEHNR, CDR2 FQNEAQ (reference sequence). Trimming cost V 8 bases and J 7 bases; bases outside gene matches: 8. CDR3 length equals 15 residues. The DNA for the CDR3 is TGTGCCAGCGAACCGGGACAGGGGCGAAATTCACCCCTCCACTTT. Amino acid sequence: CASEPGQGRNSPLHF.

The J gene is TRBJ1-4, the V gene TRBV7-9; D possibly corresponds to TRBD1 (6 bases). Per the germline V gene, CDR1 is SEHNR and CDR2 is FQNEAQ (reference sequence). The CDR3 has 16 amino acids. V lost 1 base and J 4 bases, leaving 13 bases between the germline ends. The CDR3 protein is CASSLGRGQFNEKLFF. In DNA, the CDR3 is TGTGCCAGCAGCTTAGGAAGAGGACAGTTTAATGAAAAACTGTTTTTT.

J is TRBJ2-1 and V is TRBV5-1, with a possible D match to TRBD1 (5 bases). Germline CDR1 SGHRS, CDR2 YFSETQ. Trimming stripped 6 bases from V and 4 bases from J, with 17 bases between. The CDR3 runs 15 residues. For the CDR3, the DNA is TGCGCCAGCACTAACCCTGGGGCAGATTACAATGAGCAGTTCTTC. Residues: CASTNPGADYNEQFF.

V is TRBV2 and J is TRBJ2-7, with D possibly being TRBD1 (5 bases). The CDR3 runs 14 residues. Trimming took 1 base from V and 2 from J, leaving 9 bases between them. Germline V gene data show CDR1 as SNHLY and CDR2 as FYNNEI. CDR3 in DNA: TGTGCCAGCAGTGAAGGGGGCTTAACCTACGAGCAGTACTTC. It codes for CASSEGGLTYEQYF.

This clone was picked up a small number of times. The rearrangement joins TRBV27 to TRBJ1-2; 9 bases are a match to TRBD1. J lost 2 bases, V lost 6 bases, and 7 bases had no gene match. The CDR3 extends over 15 amino acids. CDR1 is MNHEY and CDR2 is SMNVEV in the germline V gene (reference sequence). CDR3 nucleotides: TGTGCCAGCAGGAGGGTTGACAGGGGGAACTATGGCTACACCTTC. This translates into CASRRVDRGNYGYTF.

As concerns this clone: Its ends do not fully match the called genes, so a read error is possible. The V gene is TRBV3-1 (or the pseudogene TRBV3-2), the J gene TRBJ2-1, with TRBD2 matching 9 bases. The CDR3 has 15 residues. Germline V gene lookup returns CDR1 LGHDT and CDR2 YNNKEL (reference sequence). CDR3 sequence reads: CASTQGGREYDEQFF. The CDR3 DNA reads TGTGCCAGCACCCAAGGCGGGAGGGAGTACGATGAGCAGTTCTTC.

This rearrangement joins TRBV5-5 to TRBJ2-1; D is unclear. The CDR3 runs 12 residues. Deletions cut 0 bases from V and 6 bases from J, with 4 bases between. Germline assignment: CDR1 SGHKS and CDR2 YYEKEE (reference sequence). The CDR3 DNA follows: TGTGCCAGCAGCTTGGGAGTCAATGAGCAGTTCTTC. Its translation: CASSLGVNEQFF.

This chain uses TRBV19 with TRBJ2-1; TRBD2 agrees at 10 bases. CDR1 LNHDA and CDR2 SQIVND come from the germline V gene (reference sequence). This CDR3 region has 14 residues. The trim removed 10 bases at V and 3 bases at J, leaving 6 bases unmatched. The CDR3 nucleotides read TGTGCCACCGAAGTAGCGGGGGGCTACAATGAGCAGTTCTTC. Translating it yields CATEVAGGYNEQFF.

This rearrangement joins TRBV5-1 to TRBJ2-3; possibly TRBD2 for D (6 bases). The CDR3 totals 16 residues. V was clipped by 0 bases and J by 4 bases, with 15 bases between them. CDR1 is SGHRS and CDR2 is YFSETQ in the germline V gene. CDR3 sequence reads: CASSLGLDRLADTQYF. The CDR3, as DNA: TGCGCCAGCAGCTTGGGACTAGATCGCCTCGCAGATACGCAGTATTTT.

The V call is TRBV2, the J call TRBJ2-5; D is possibly TRBD1 (6 bases). Deletions cut 3 bases from V and 5 bases from J, with 13 bases between. The CDR3 runs to 14 residues. CDR1 is SNHLY, CDR2 FYNNEI, per germline. The CDR3 here is CASSDGGRPETQYF. The CDR3 nucleotides are TGTGCCAGCAGTGATGGGGGCAGGCCGGAGACCCAGTACTTC.

The CDR3 loop reads CASSERTFWAEAFF. As DNA, the CDR3 is TGTGCCAGCAGCGAGAGGACTTTTTGGGCCGAAGCTTTCTTT. This chain links TRBV11-2 with TRBJ1-1; D is undetermined. V shed 5 bases and J shed 8 bases, with 18 bases lying between them. The V gene's germline CDR1 is SGHAT and CDR2 FQNNGV. CDR3 length: 14 residues. Full variable domain (missing parts from reference TRBV11-2 and TRBJ1-1): EAGVAQSPRYKIIEKRQSVAFWCNPISGHATLYWYQQILGQGPKLLIQFQNNGVVDDSQLPKDRFSAERLKGVDSTLKIQPAKLEDSAVYLCASSERTFWAEAFFGQGTRLTVV.

The chain employs TRBV7-9 and TRBJ1-1; the D gene is possibly TRBD1 (5 bases). The germline V gene has CDR1 SEHNR and CDR2 FQNEAQ (reference sequence). Trimming took 0 bases from V and 0 from J, leaving 14 bases between them. The CDR3 has 17 amino acids. This chain's CDR3 is CASSLAGALKMNTEAFF. In nucleotides, the CDR3 is TGTGCCAGCAGCTTAGCAGGGGCGTTGAAAATGAACACTGAAGCTTTCTTT.

This clone was observed many times. The chain employs TRBV3-1 (or the pseudogene TRBV3-2) and TRBJ1-2; no firm D call. Trimming cost V 2 bases and J 6 bases, with 4 bases left between them. The CDR3 covers 11 residues. CDR1 is LGHDT, CDR2 YNNKEL, per germline (reference sequence). This chain's CDR3 is CASSQLNGYTF. The CDR3 DNA reads TGTGCCAGCAGCCAACTTAATGGCTACACCTTC.

The chain uses TRBV6-5 and TRBJ1-1; 8 nucleotides agree with TRBD1. The CDR3 covers 14 residues. The V gene end was trimmed by 10 bases and the J gene end by 1 base; junction bases not matched to a gene: 8. In germline, CDR1 is MNHEY, CDR2 SVGAGI. In DNA, the CDR3 is TGTGCCATCCCCAGGGGGCGGTGGAACACTGAAGCTTTCTTT. Encoded protein: CAIPRGRWNTEAFF.

The chain carries TRBV4-2 and TRBJ2-1; D is perhaps TRBD1 (6 bases). The CDR3 sequence is 15 residues long. The germline V gene has CDR1 LGHNA and CDR2 YNFKEQ. The V end was cut by 2 bases, the J end by 5 bases, with 13 bases between. DNA of the CDR3: TGTGCCAGCAGCCAATCCGGGACACCGAACAATGAGCAGTTCTTC. Residues: CASSQSGTPNNEQFF.

The J gene is TRBJ2-2, the V gene TRBV5-1; D not certain. From germline, CDR1 is SGHRS and CDR2 YFSETQ. V shed 0 bases and J shed 4 bases, with 10 bases lying between them. The CDR3 contains 15 residues. The CDR3, as DNA: TGCGCCAGCAGCTTGGAATCGAGTTTCACCGGGGAGCTGTTTTTT. This translates into CASSLESSFTGELFF.

The gene calls are TRBV24-1 and TRBJ2-1, with D possibly TRBD1 on 7 matching bases. Between the trimmed V and J ends, which lost 3 bases and 6 bases, there was a span of 17 bases. The V gene's germline CDR1 is KGHDR and CDR2 SFDVKD. The CDR3 runs to 16 residues. CDR3 nucleotides: TGTGCCACCAGTGATCTAAACAGGGGAGGAATCAATGAGCAGTTCTTC. Encoded protein: CATSDLNRGGINEQFF.